In its sample, the clone carrying this TCR beta chain was seen a few times. The data were obtained in a study of response to subunit inactivated influenza vaccine. V was cut by 5 bases and J by 1 base, with 11 bases left in between. Germline lookup yields CDR1 MNHNS and CDR2 SASEGT. This CDR3 region has 14 residues. MiXCR was run by TCRdb on the RT-PCR reads, yielding one entry per CDR3 protein. Of about 540,000 distinct CDR3 sequences in the sample, roughly 25% were seen once. These data also formed part of another study, on T cells expressing NK-cell markers. That paper adds: With UMIs, 5'RACE template switching was used to make TCR beta cDNA.

The sample here was CD4+ T cells sorted from PBMCs, taken approximately 12 days after vaccination. The genes are TRBV6-1 and TRBJ1-1; unclear D gene. The TCR sequence derives from a middle-aged man who received an inactivated influenza vaccine. As DNA, the CDR3 is TGTGCCAGCAGTCCTACTACACAGAACACTGAAGCTTTCTTT. It specifies CASSPTTQNTEAFF.